This TCR beta chain was sequenced during a study of T cell repertoires in cytomegalovirus infection. TCRdb reprocessed the reads via MiXCR and lists one record per CDR3 protein. The sample has 750,000 to 900,000 distinct CDR3 sequences; just under 30% are singletons. This clonotype appeared a single time. The target antigen is unknown. Germline assignment: CDR1 KGHSH and CDR2 LQKENI. Trimming removed 0 bases from V and 4 bases from J, with 8 bases in between. The CDR3 extends over 14 amino acids. The chain carries TRBV18 and TRBJ2-3; D is undetermined. This specimen was cultured CD8+ T cells from PBMCs, taken from culture after CMV antigen stimulation. The sequence was collected from a human donor in good health (CMV status not recorded). Some clones in this sample may be carry-over from other donors' samples. DNA of the CDR3: TGTGCCAGCTCACCACCGGGAATCTCAGATACGCAGTATTTT. It encodes CASSPPGISDTQYF.